This TCR beta chain was obtained from a study of blood T cell repertoires in COVID-19. The V and J ends lost 3 bases and 2 bases, in that order; junction bases with no gene match: 20. This CDR3 is 22 amino acids long. Per germline, CDR1 SGHVS and CDR2 FNYEAQ. The protocol was immunoSEQ multiplex PCR, while the TCRdb copy is restricted to in-frame clones and leaves out a portion. Of approximately 180,000 clones listed, roughly four fifths are singletons. The TCR originated in a woman older than 75 with COVID-19, enrolled during active disease. Sequencing was performed on peripheral blood. V gene TRBV7-6 combines with J gene TRBJ2-3, with 13 bases identical to TRBD2. The CDR3: CASSFSGTSGMADRQDTDTQYF. CDR3 sequence (DNA): TGTGCCAGCAGCTTTTCCGGGACTAGCGGGATGGCGGACAGGCAGGACACAGATACGCAGTATTTT.